This note documents a single TCR beta chain sequence. Its antigen is unknown. This sample was taken from a study of shared clonotypes between healthy human individuals. Study-wide findings and caveats: Naive subsets generally had larger estimated richness than memory subsets. Sharing across four donors was highest in naive CD4 (around 5%) and lowest in memory CD8 (about 0.4%).

The germline V gene has CDR1 LGHNA and CDR2 YSLEER. The V end was cut by 3 bases, the J end by 5 bases, with 13 bases between. The CDR3 is 14 residues long. Each subset's genomic DNA was split evenly across several immunoSEQ plates. TCRdb's copy holds only in-frame clones and misses some; the assay was immunoSEQ multiplex PCR. Among a few hundred thousand clones, over 75% were seen once, and the ten largest hold about 17%. This receptor was obtained from a man aged 18-30 years in good health. Source material: memory CD8+ T cells sorted from blood. Regarding subset: CD45RO+ cells pooled with CCR7-negative TemRA cells. This sequence joins TRBV4-3 and TRBJ1-1, with D uncertain. CDR3 residues: CASSHIVLATEAFF. The CDR3 DNA follows: TGCGCCAGCAGCCATATTGTTTTGGCAACTGAAGCTTTCTTT.